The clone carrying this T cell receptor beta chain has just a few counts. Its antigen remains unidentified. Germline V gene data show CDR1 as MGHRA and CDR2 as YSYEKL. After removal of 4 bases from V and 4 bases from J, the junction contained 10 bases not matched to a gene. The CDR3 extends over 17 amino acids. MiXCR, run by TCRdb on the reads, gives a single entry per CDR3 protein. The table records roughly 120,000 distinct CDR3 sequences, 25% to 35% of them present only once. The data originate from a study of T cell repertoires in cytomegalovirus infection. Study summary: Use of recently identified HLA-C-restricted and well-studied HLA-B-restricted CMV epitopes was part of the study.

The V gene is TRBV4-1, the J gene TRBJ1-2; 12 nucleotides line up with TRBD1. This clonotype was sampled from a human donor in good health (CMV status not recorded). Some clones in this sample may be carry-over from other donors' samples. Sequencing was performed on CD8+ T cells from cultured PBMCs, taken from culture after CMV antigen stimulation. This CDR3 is CASSPGTGGAGSYGYTF. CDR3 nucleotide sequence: TGCGCCAGCAGCCCCGGGACAGGGGGCGCAGGGAGCTATGGCTACACCTTC.